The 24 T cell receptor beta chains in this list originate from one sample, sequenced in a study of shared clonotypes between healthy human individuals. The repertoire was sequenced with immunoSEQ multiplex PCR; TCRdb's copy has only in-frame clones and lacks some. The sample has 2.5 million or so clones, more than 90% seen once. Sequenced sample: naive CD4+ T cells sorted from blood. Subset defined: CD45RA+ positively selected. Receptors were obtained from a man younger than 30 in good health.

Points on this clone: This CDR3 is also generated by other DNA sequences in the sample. The CDR3 DNA is TGCGCCAGCAGCCCCTCAGGGGGGTACGAGCAGTACTTC. It translates to CASSPSGGYEQYF. J is TRBJ2-7 and V is TRBV5-1; D is possibly TRBD1 (7 bases). Trimming took off 4 bases at V and 4 bases at J, with 12 bases between the two ends. The CDR3 is 13 amino acids. Germline lookup yields CDR1 SGHRS and CDR2 YFSETQ.

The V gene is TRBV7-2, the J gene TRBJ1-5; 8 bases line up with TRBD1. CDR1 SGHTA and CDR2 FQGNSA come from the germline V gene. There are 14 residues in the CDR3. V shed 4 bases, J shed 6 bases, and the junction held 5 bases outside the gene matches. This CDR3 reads CASSSRQGLQPQHF. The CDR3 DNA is TGTGCCAGCAGCTCCCGACAGGGGCTTCAGCCCCAGCATTTT.

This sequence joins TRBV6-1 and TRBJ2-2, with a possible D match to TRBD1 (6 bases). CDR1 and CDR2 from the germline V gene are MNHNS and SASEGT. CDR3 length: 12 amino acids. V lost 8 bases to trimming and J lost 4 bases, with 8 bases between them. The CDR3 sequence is CASDRSTGELFF. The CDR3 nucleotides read TGTGCCAGCGACAGGAGCACCGGGGAGCTGTTTTTT.

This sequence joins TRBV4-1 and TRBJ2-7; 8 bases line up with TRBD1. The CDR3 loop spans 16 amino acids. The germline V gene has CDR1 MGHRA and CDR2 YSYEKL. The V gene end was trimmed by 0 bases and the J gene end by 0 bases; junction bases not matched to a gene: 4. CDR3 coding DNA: TGCGCCAGCAGCCAAGAGGGGACAGGAAGCTCCTACGAGCAGTACTTC. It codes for CASSQEGTGSSYEQYF.

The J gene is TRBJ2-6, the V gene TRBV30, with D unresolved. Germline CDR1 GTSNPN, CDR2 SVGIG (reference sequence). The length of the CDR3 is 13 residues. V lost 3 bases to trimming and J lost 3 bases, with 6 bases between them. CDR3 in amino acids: CAWRRHGANVLTF. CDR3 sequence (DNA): TGTGCCTGGAGAAGGCATGGGGCCAACGTCCTGACTTTC.

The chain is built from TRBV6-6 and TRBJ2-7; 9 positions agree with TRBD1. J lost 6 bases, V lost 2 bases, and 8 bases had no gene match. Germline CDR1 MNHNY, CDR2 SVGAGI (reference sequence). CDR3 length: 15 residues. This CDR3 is CASSYTGGQGSEQYF. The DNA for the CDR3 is TGTGCCAGCAGTTACACGGGGGGACAGGGTTCCGAGCAGTACTTC.

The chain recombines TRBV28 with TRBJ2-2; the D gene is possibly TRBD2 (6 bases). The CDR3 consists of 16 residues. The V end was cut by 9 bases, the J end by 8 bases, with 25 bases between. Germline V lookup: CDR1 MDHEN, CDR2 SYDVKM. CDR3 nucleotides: TGTGCCAGTAGTAGACATTTGACTAGTGTACGGGGGGAGCTGTTTTTT. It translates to CASSRHLTSVRGELFF.

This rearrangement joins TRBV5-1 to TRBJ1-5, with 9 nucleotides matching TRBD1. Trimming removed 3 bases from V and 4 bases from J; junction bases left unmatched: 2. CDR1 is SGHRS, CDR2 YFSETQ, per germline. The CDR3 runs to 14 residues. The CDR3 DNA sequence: TGCGCCAGCAGCTGGGGACAGGGAAATCAGCCCCAGCATTTT. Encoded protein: CASSWGQGNQPQHF.

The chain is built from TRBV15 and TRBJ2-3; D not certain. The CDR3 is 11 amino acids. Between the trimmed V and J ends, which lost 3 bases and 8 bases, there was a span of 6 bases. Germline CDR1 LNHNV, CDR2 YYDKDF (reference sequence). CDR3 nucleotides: TGTGCCACCAGCAGTGGTGTTACGCAGTATTTT. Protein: CATSSGVTQYF.

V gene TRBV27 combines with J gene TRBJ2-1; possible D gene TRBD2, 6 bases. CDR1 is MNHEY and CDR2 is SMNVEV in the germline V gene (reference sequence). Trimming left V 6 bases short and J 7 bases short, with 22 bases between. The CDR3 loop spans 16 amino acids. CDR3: CASSRRTSSPGNEQFF. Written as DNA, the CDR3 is TGTGCCAGCAGCCGACGAACTAGCTCTCCGGGTAATGAGCAGTTCTTC.

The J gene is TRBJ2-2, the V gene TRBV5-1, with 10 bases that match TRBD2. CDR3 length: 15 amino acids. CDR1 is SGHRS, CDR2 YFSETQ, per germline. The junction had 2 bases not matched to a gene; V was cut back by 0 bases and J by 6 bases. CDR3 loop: CASSLESGRAGELFF. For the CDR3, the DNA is TGCGCCAGCAGCTTGGAGAGCGGGAGGGCCGGGGAGCTGTTTTTT.

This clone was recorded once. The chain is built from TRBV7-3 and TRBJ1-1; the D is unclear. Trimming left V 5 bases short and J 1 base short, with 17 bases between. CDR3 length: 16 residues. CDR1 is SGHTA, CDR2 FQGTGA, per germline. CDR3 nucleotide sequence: TGTGCCAGCAGCCCGGGGTGGGCCGGATCGAACACTGAAGCTTTCTTT. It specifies CASSPGWAGSNTEAFF.

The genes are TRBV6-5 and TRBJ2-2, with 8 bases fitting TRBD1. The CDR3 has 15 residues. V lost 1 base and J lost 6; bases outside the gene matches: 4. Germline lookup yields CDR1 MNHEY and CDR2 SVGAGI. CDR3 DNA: TGTGCCAGCAGTTACTGGACAGGGTCATCCGGGGAGCTGTTTTTT. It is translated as CASSYWTGSSGELFF.

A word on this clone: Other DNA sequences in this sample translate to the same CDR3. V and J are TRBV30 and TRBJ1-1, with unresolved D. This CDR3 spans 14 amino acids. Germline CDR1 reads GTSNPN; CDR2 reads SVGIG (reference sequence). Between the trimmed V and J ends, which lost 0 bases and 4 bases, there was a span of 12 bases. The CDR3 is CAWSVTGGGTEAFF. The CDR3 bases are TGTGCCTGGAGTGTAACGGGTGGCGGCACTGAAGCTTTCTTT.

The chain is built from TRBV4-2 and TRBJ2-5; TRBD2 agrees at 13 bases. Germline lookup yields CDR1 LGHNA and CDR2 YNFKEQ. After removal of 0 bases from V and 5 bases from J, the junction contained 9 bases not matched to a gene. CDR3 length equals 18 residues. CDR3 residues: CASSQEPGLAGVQETQYF. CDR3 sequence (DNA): TGTGCCAGCAGCCAAGAGCCCGGACTAGCGGGGGTTCAGGAGACCCAGTACTTC.

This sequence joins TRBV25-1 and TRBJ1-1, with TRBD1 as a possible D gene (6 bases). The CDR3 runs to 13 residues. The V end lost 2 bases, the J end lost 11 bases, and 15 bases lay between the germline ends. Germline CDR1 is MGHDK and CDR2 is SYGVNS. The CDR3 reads CASSEPDRALAFF. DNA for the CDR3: TGTGCCAGCAGTGAACCGGACAGAGCTCTGGCTTTCTTT. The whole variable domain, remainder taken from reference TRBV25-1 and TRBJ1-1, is EADIYQTPRYLVIGTGKKITLECSQTMGHDKMYWYQQDPGMELHLIHYSYGVNSTEKGDLSSESTVSRIRTEHFPLTLESARPSHTSQYLCASSEPDRALAFFGQGTRLTVV.

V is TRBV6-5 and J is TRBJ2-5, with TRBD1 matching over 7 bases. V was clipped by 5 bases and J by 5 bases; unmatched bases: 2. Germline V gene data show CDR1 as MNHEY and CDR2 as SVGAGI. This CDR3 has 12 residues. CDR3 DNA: TGTGCCAGCAGTAGGGACAGTGAGACCCAGTACTTC. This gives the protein CASSRDSETQYF.

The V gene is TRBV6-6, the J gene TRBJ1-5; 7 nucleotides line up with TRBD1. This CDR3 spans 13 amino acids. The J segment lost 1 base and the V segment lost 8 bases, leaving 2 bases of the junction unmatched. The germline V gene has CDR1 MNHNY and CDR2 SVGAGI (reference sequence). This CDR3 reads CASDRASNQPQHF. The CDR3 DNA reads TGTGCCAGCGACAGGGCGAGCAATCAGCCCCAGCATTTT.

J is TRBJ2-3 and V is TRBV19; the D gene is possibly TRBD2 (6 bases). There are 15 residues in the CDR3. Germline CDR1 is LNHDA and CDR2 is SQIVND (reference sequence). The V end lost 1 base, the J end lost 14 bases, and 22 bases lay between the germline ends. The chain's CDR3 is CASSIGGRAGNPPYF. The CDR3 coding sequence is TGTGCCAGTAGTATAGGAGGAAGGGCGGGGAATCCCCCGTATTTT.

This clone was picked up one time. CDR3 in amino acids: CASSAGVGRETQYF. The DNA for the CDR3 is TGTGCCAGCAGTGCAGGGGTGGGCCGGGAGACCCAGTACTTC. The chain is built from TRBV6-5 and TRBJ2-5; a weak D match, TRBD1 (6 bases). From germline, CDR1 is MNHEY and CDR2 SVGAGI. The germline V and J ends were trimmed by 5 bases and 5 bases, with 15 bases remaining between them. The CDR3 contains 14 residues.

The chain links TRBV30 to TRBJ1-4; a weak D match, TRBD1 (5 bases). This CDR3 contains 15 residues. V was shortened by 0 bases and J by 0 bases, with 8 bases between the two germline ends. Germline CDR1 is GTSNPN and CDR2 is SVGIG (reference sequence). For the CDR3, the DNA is TGTGCCTGGAGTGTACCCAGGGCAACTAATGAAAAACTGTTTTTT. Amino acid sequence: CAWSVPRATNEKLFF.

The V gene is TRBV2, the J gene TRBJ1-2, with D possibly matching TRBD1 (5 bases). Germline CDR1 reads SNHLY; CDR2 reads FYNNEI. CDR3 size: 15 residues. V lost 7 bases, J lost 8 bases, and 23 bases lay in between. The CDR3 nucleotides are TGTGCCAGCACCGAGGCGGCAGGGCGGTTAGAAGGCTACACCTTC. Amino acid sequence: CASTEAAGRLEGYTF.

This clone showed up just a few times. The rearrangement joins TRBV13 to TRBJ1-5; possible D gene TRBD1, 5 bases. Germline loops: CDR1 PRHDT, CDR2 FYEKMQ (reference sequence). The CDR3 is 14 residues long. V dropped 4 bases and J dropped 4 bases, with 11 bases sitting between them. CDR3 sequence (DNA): TGTGCCAGCAGCTCTCGACAGTTGAATCAGCCCCAGCATTTT. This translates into CASSSRQLNQPQHF.

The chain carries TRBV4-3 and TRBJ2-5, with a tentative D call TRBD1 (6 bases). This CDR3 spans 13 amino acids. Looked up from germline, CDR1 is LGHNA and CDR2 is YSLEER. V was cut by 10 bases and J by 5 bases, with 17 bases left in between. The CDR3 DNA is TGCGCCAACCCCTTACAGGGTCGGGAGACCCAGTACTTC. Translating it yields CANPLQGRETQYF.